The next 27 T cell receptor beta chains were all read from a single sample in a study of T cell changes during pregnancy in multiple sclerosis. The method was immunoSEQ multiplex PCR; TCRdb's version includes in-frame clones alone and lacks a portion of them. The sample records 40,000 to 55,000 clones, roughly 91% being singletons. The specimen comprised CD4+ T cells from peripheral blood mononuclear cells, sampled in the first trimester of pregnancy. These receptors were taken from a female donor with multiple sclerosis, enrolled in a pregnancy study.

The chain employs TRBV19 and TRBJ1-1, with 7 bases that match TRBD1. V was pared by 7 bases and J by 4 bases, with 9 bases of the junction left unmatched. This CDR3 has 14 amino acids. Looked up from germline, CDR1 is LNHDA and CDR2 is SQIVND (reference sequence). This CDR3 reads CASKEDRLSTEAFF. CDR3 bases: TGTGCCAGTAAGGAGGACAGGCTCAGCACTGAAGCTTTCTTT.

This rearrangement joins TRBV11-2 to TRBJ2-1; 10 positions match TRBD2. V gave up 5 bases and J gave up 7 bases; unmatched junction bases: 8. The CDR3 runs 15 residues. Germline loops: CDR1 SGHAT, CDR2 FQNNGV. CDR3 sequence: CASSPLAGVGNEQFF. The CDR3 DNA is TGTGCCAGCAGCCCTCTAGCGGGAGTAGGGAATGAGCAGTTCTTC.

This clone was detected only once. The V and J genes are TRBV5-6 and TRBJ2-3; D perhaps matches TRBD1 (8 bases). The CDR3 has 16 amino acids. The V gene lost 4 bases and the J gene lost 1 base, with 16 bases spanning the gap. CDR1 is SGHDT and CDR2 is YYEEEE in the germline V gene. CDR3 protein: CASSTDTGGGTDTQYF. The CDR3 bases are TGTGCCAGCAGCACGGACACAGGGGGGGGCACAGATACGCAGTATTTT.

V and J are TRBV14 and TRBJ2-4; D remains unclear. The V gene's germline CDR1 is SGHDN and CDR2 FVKESK. Deletions cut 3 bases from V and 4 bases from J, with 4 bases between. The CDR3 has 12 residues. DNA of the CDR3: TGTGCCAGCAGCCATATAAAAAACATTCAGTACTTC. Translated: CASSHIKNIQYF. The full variable domain, with the rest looked up from reference TRBV14 and TRBJ2-4, is EAGVTQFPSHSVIEKGQTVTLRCDPISGHDNLYWYRRVMGKEIKFLLHFVKESKQDESGMPNNRFLAERTGGTYSTLKVQPAELEDSGVYFCASSHIKNIQYFGAGTRLSVL.

The chain combines TRBV6-5 with TRBJ1-3; TRBD1 might be the D (5 bases). Trimming removed 0 bases at V and 4 bases at J, with 10 bases between. Germline V CDR1 and CDR2: MNHEY, SVGAGI. The CDR3 spans 15 residues. DNA of the CDR3: TGTGCCAGCAGTTACTCGAACAGGCCCGGAAACACCATATATTTT. Translated: CASSYSNRPGNTIYF.

The chain is built from TRBV6-5 and TRBJ2-1; D may be TRBD2 (8 bases). Trimming cost V 7 bases and J 2 bases, with 12 bases left between them. Per germline, CDR1 MNHEY and CDR2 SVGAGI. The CDR3 length is 14 residues. CDR3 sequence reads: CASNRGLAYNEQFF. The CDR3 nucleotides read TGTGCCAGCAACAGGGGACTAGCCTACAATGAGCAGTTCTTC.

The rearrangement links TRBV9 to TRBJ2-1; 8 nucleotides match TRBD2. J lost 6 bases, V lost 3 bases, and 11 bases had no gene match. CDR1 and CDR2 (germline): SGDLS, YYNGEE. The CDR3 runs to 16 residues. The CDR3, as DNA: TGTGCCAGCAGCGCGCCAACTAGCGGCCCATCCAATGAGCAGTTCTTC. Translation: CASSAPTSGPSNEQFF.

This chain joins TRBV9 and TRBJ2-7, with TRBD2 identical over 8 bases. CDR1 and CDR2 from the germline V gene are SGDLS and YYNGEE. The CDR3 loop spans 16 amino acids. With V trimmed by 4 bases and J by 0 bases, 9 bases remained unmatched. The CDR3 spells CASSPLGTSGSYEQYF. CDR3 sequence (DNA): TGTGCCAGCAGCCCCCTTGGTACTAGCGGCTCCTACGAGCAGTACTTC. Combining the CDR3 with reference TRBV9 and TRBJ2-7 gives the whole variable domain DSGVTQTPKHLITATGQRVTLRCSPRSGDLSVYWYQQSLDQGLQFLIQYYNGEERAKGNILERFSAQQFPDLHSELNLSSLELGDSALYFCASSPLGTSGSYEQYFGPGTRLTVT.

CDR3 DNA sequence: TGTGCCAGCTCACCACAGCGGAACACTGAAGCTTTCTTT. It is translated as CASSPQRNTEAFF. The V call is TRBV18, the J call TRBJ1-1; D not resolved. V was pared by 1 base and J by 1 base, with 4 bases between. CDR1 and CDR2 (germline): KGHSH, LQKENI. The CDR3 has 13 amino acids.

This rearrangement joins TRBV18 to TRBJ2-7; D might be TRBD2 (5 bases). This CDR3 spans 15 amino acids. CDR1 and CDR2 from the germline V gene are KGHSH and LQKENI. V lost 0 bases to trimming and J lost 3 bases, with 12 bases between them. The CDR3 protein is CASSPPGRGFYEQYF. CDR3 bases: TGTGCCAGCTCACCACCGGGGAGAGGTTTCTACGAGCAGTACTTC. The variable domain in full, completed from reference TRBV18 and TRBJ2-7, reads NAGVMQNPRHLVRRRGQEARLRCSPMKGHSHVYWYRQLPEEGLKFMVYLQKENIIDESGMPKERFSAEFPKEGPSILRIQQVVRGDSAAYFCASSPPGRGFYEQYFGPGTRLTVT.

The V and J genes are TRBV7-8 and TRBJ2-5, with 11 bases fitting TRBD1. This CDR3 has 15 amino acids. Trimming took 5 bases from V and 5 from J; bases not matched to a gene: 7. The V gene's germline CDR1 is SGHVS and CDR2 FQNEAQ. The CDR3 DNA sequence: TGTGCCAGCAGCGAGGACAGGGGGCATGGGGAGACCCAGTACTTC. It translates to CASSEDRGHGETQYF.

J is TRBJ2-1 and V is TRBV12-5; TRBD1 agrees at 8 bases. V dropped 1 base and J dropped 10; count of bases not matched to a gene: 3. The V gene's germline CDR1 is LGHNT and CDR2 FRNRAP. This CDR3 comprises 13 residues. CDR3 protein: CASGLGQGREQFF. The CDR3 DNA reads TGTGCTAGTGGTTTGGGACAGGGGAGGGAGCAGTTCTTC.

In its sample, this clone was seen once. The chain uses TRBV7-9 and TRBJ2-5, with 12 bases lining up with TRBD2. The trim removed 4 bases at V and 8 bases at J, leaving 5 bases unmatched. Per germline, CDR1 SEHNR and CDR2 FQNEAQ (reference sequence). The CDR3 is 14 residues long. The chain's CDR3 is CASSYETSGSTQYF. DNA for the CDR3: TGTGCCAGCAGCTATGAGACTAGCGGGAGCACCCAGTACTTC. The full variable domain, in which reference TRBV7-9 and TRBJ2-5 provide the parts outside the CDR3, is DTGVSQNPRHKITKRGQNVTFRCDPISEHNRLYWYRQTLGQGPEFLTYFQNEAQLEKSRLLSDRFSAERPKGSFSTLEIQRTEQGDSAMYLCASSYETSGSTQYFGPGTRLLVL.

The chain links TRBV9 to TRBJ1-1; D unclear. Germline-derived CDR1 and CDR2 are SGDLS and YYNGEE. The CDR3 has 15 amino acids. Trimming took 4 bases from V and 3 from J, leaving 16 bases between them. The CDR3, as DNA: TGTGCCAGCAGCCCGGAGTCGCGTGTGTACACTGAAGCTTTCTTT. This encodes CASSPESRVYTEAFF.

V and J are TRBV4-1 and TRBJ2-3, with TRBD1 matching over 8 bases. The V segment lost 1 base and the J segment 3 bases; nucleotides outside the gene matches: 12. Germline CDR1 and CDR2: MGHRA and YSYEKL. This CDR3 has 18 amino acids. The CDR3 DNA follows: TGCGCCAGCAGCCAAGTGGCCTTAGGGACAGGTGGGACAGATACGCAGTATTTT. Its translation: CASSQVALGTGGTDTQYF.

The chain links TRBV6-5 to TRBJ2-7, with D maybe TRBD1 (6 bases). V lost 4 bases, J lost 2 bases, and 15 bases lay in between. In germline, CDR1 is MNHEY, CDR2 SVGAGI. The CDR3 loop spans 15 amino acids. CDR3 sequence (DNA): TGTGCCAGCAGTTCTCCTGGAGACAGGACCTACGAGCAGTACTTC. Amino acid sequence: CASSSPGDRTYEQYF.

The rearrangement joins TRBV10-2 to TRBJ1-5; 7 nucleotides line up with TRBD1. CDR1 is WSHSY and CDR2 is SAAADI in the germline V gene. This CDR3 has 17 amino acids. Losses at the gene ends were 6 bases for V and 0 bases for J; bases not matched to a gene: 11. The CDR3 here is CASSRQGRRVSNQPQHF. The CDR3 nucleotides read TGCGCCAGCAGCCGACAGGGCCGTAGGGTTAGCAATCAGCCCCAGCATTTT.

This chain connects TRBV5-1 to TRBJ1-1, with D tentatively TRBD1 (5 bases). Deletions cut 2 bases from V and 4 bases from J, with 15 bases between. CDR1 is SGHRS and CDR2 is YFSETQ in the germline V gene. The CDR3 is 15 residues long. This chain's CDR3 is CASSLGTGEGTEAFF. In DNA, the CDR3 is TGCGCCAGCAGCTTAGGGACGGGGGAGGGCACTGAAGCTTTCTTT. The full variable domain, rest sourced from reference TRBV5-1 and TRBJ1-1, is KAGVTQTPRYLIKTRGQQVTLSCSPISGHRSVSWYQQTPGQGLQFLFEYFSETQRNKGNFPGRFSGRQFSNSRSEMNVSTLELGDSALYLCASSLGTGEGTEAFFGQGTRLTVV.

The chain employs TRBV5-1 and TRBJ2-1; 7 bases map to TRBD1. The germline gives CDR1 SGHRS, CDR2 YFSETQ. CDR3 length: 15 residues. V lost 4 bases and J lost 6; bases outside the gene matches: 10. CDR3 protein: CASSPGDSRSNEQFF. CDR3 coding DNA: TGCGCCAGCAGCCCAGGGGACAGTCGATCCAATGAGCAGTTCTTC.

The V and J genes are TRBV9 and TRBJ2-2; D may be TRBD2 (7 bases). This CDR3 region has 16 residues. Trimming removed 0 bases from V and 5 bases from J, with 14 bases in between. From germline, CDR1 is SGDLS and CDR2 YYNGEE. The chain's CDR3 is CASSVDTGGLTGELFF. In DNA form, the CDR3 reads TGTGCCAGCAGCGTAGATACCGGGGGGCTTACCGGGGAGCTGTTTTTT.

The DNA for the CDR3 is TGTGCCAGTAGTTCACCCGGACAGGGCAGGGGCTACACCTTC. Residues: CASSSPGQGRGYTF. The chain recombines TRBV19 with TRBJ1-2; TRBD1 matches 8 bases. CDR1 and CDR2 (germline): LNHDA, SQIVND (reference sequence). Trimming took 5 bases from V and 8 from J; bases not matched to a gene: 10. The CDR3 extends over 14 amino acids.

This clone was counted a single time. The chain uses TRBV5-4 and TRBJ1-2, with 7 bases identical to TRBD1. CDR3 length: 17 amino acids. Losses at the gene ends were 4 bases for V and 2 bases for J; bases not matched to a gene: 14. In germline, CDR1 is SGHNT, CDR2 YYREEE (reference sequence). This CDR3 is CASSPSAGGRQNYGYTF. CDR3 nucleotides: TGTGCCAGCAGCCCGTCCGCAGGGGGACGTCAAAACTATGGCTACACCTTC.

This clone appeared a single time. V is TRBV9 and J is TRBJ2-5, with 12 nucleotides matching TRBD2. The J segment lost 4 bases and the V segment lost 0 bases, leaving 4 bases of the junction unmatched. CDR1 is SGDLS, CDR2 YYNGEE, per germline. The length of the CDR3 is 16 residues. For the CDR3, the DNA is TGTGCCAGCAGCGTAGGAGGGGGACTAGCGGGAGAGACCCAGTACTTC. Translating gives CASSVGGGLAGETQYF.

J is TRBJ2-2 and V is TRBV5-5; no definite D call. The germline V gene encodes CDR1 SGHKS and CDR2 YYEKEE (reference sequence). Trimming shortened V by 0 bases and J by 5 bases, and 11 bases separated the two germline ends. CDR3 size: 15 residues. Here the CDR3 DNA reads TGTGCCAGCAGCTTGGGGTATGTTGAGACCGGGGAGCTGTTTTTT. Translating gives CASSLGYVETGELFF.

This clone appeared a single time. The V gene is TRBV5-4, the J gene TRBJ2-1; 12 bases agree with TRBD2. Germline V gene sequence: CDR1 SGHNT, CDR2 YYREEE (reference sequence). The CDR3 is 17 residues long. The trim removed 2 bases at V and 0 bases at J, leaving 3 bases unmatched. For the CDR3, the DNA is TGTGCCAGCAGCTTCGGACTAGCGGGGAGCTCCTACAATGAGCAGTTCTTC. As protein: CASSFGLAGSSYNEQFF.

The rearrangement links TRBV5-4 to TRBJ2-7; no clear D gene. The V gene lost 4 bases and the J gene lost 2 bases, with 13 bases spanning the gap. The V gene's germline CDR1 is SGHNT and CDR2 YYREEE (reference sequence). The CDR3 sequence is 14 residues long. For the CDR3, the DNA is TGTGCCAGCAGCCCATTTCGCGGCACCTACGAGCAGTACTTC. Translated, it gives CASSPFRGTYEQYF.

V gene TRBV11-2 combines with J gene TRBJ1-1, with D tentatively TRBD1 (6 bases). The length of the CDR3 is 16 residues. V gave up 7 bases and J gave up 4 bases, with 22 bases separating them. Germline-derived CDR1 and CDR2 are SGHAT and FQNNGV. The CDR3 spells CASNGWKGGSATEAFF. CDR3 in DNA: TGTGCCAGCAACGGTTGGAAAGGGGGATCGGCCACTGAAGCTTTCTTT.